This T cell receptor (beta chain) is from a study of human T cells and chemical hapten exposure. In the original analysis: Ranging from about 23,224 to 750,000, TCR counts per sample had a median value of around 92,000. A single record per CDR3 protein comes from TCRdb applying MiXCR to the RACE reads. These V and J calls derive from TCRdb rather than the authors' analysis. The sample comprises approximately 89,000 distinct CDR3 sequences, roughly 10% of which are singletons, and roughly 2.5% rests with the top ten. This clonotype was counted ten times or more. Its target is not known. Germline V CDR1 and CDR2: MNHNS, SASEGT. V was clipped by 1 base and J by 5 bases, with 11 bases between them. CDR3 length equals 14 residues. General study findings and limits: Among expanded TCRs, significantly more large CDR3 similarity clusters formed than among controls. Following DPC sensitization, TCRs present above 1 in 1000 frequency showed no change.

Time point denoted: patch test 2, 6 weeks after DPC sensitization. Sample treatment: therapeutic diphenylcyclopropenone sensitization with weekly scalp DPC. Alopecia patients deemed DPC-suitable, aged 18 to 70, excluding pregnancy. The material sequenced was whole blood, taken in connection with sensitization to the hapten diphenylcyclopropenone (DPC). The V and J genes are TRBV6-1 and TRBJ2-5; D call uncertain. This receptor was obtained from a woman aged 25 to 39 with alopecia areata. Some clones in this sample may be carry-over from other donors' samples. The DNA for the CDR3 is TGTGCCAGCAGTGAAGTGCCCACGCTTGAGACCCAGTACTTC. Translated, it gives CASSEVPTLETQYF.